This record looks at one T cell receptor (beta chain) sequence and its context. The clone's antigen remains unknown. No much larger clonotype is one base removed from it; base qualities were not supplied. Enrolling through a virtual design, the prospective study's participants ranged in age from roughly 18 to 95 years and lived across 24 United States geographic areas. In the prospective study, participants were assigned to cohorts based on the clinical history participants reported in a screening survey and a study questionnaire. Recovered participants in ImmuneRACE Cohort 3 were defined as having two consecutive negative NP/OP PCR tests, clearance from a healthcare professional, or resolution of symptoms. In the prospective study, mobile phlebotomists collected whole blood, serum and a nasopharyngeal or oropharyngeal swab from each participant. Additional blood draws and questionnaires over an approximately two-month period could optionally be provided by prospective study participants. Before DNA extraction, prospective study blood samples were shipped either frozen or at room temperature.

TCRbeta CDR3 regions were amplified from genomic DNA using the immunoSEQ Assay, a bias-controlled multiplex PCR. In the authors' own workflow: The number of nucleated cells in each sample was estimated by amplification of reference gene primers within the assay. Sequence reads were collapsed and filtered to measure the absolute abundance of every unique TCRbeta CDR3 rearrangement. For each sample, productive Simpson clonality was calculated by taking the square root of Simpson's diversity index across productive rearrangements. As stored in TCRdb, this immuneACCESS dataset retains in-frame rearrangements with V and J assigned. A fraction of the clones does not appear; measured against another copy, unresolved V genes explain less than half of the discrepancy, and the remainder lacks a known reason. The V and J calls and clone size were taken over from that table, and D and trimming were inferred from the DNA. This sample comprises hundreds of thousands of clones, around nine tenths of them detected only once. The top ten hold around 10% of the sample.

These data originate in a study of blood T cell repertoires in COVID-19 (dated by TCRdb to about 2020). About the investigation overall: Collaborator samples came from the United States, Italy and Spain and covered acute and convalescent phases of COVID-19. The prospective study material was composed of cDNA or gDNA derived from T cells, B-cell-depleted T cells, or PBMCs. Subjects who had been exposed to COVID-19, were actively infected with it, or had recovered from it provided the deeply sampled blood TCRbeta repertoires that made up the dataset. The repertoires were released in a freely available public database intended as a resource for research on the immune response to SARS-CoV-2. The samples were drawn from the first 160 participants of the ongoing ImmuneRACE study and from some 1,300 subjects provided by 6 global collaborators. A de-identified subject ID, COVID-19 status, age in years and sex were almost always included in the sample metadata. Where available, HLA class I and class II types were taken from metadata supplied by the sample provider and were not determined by assay-based typing.

What the authors observed across the whole study: How much clinical and demographic metadata was included differed by source and by participant, and the metadata was provided uncurated.

Compared with germline, V lacks 6 bases and J lacks 3 bases; bases without a gene match: 13. From its cysteine to its phenylalanine, the CDR3 spans 16 amino acids. Left in the record is the CDR3 DNA by itself, 48 bases read in frame from the first base. CDR1 and CDR2, per the germline V gene, are SNHLY and FYNNEI. The sequencing input was PBMCs or T cells enriched from blood (not recorded which). The sequence was collected from a woman aged 45 to 65 who had recovered from COVID-19. The chain is encoded by TRBV2 joined to TRBJ1-1; TRBD1 lines up with 7 middle nucleotides. The sequence in DNA is TGTGCCAGCAGCGCGACTCGACCCAGGGGGGACACTGAAGCTTTCTTT. The resulting protein is CASSATRPRGDTEAFF.